The T cell receptor beta chain described here comes from a study of OX40 agonist ivuxolimab in advanced cancers. Study results and limitations: CD8+ T cells showed, on average, more clonal expansion than CD4+ cells. Clonal expansion by week 6 occurred in CD4+ and CD8+ blood T cells (at 0.1 to 3.0 mg/kg).

Comments on this clone: Its antigen is as yet unknown.

Some clones are missing from TCRdb's copy, which holds only in-frame ones; the method was immunoSEQ multiplex PCR. The sample consists of about 88,000 clones, approximately 85% of them appearing once. The sample in question was CD4+ or CD8+ T cells sorted from blood, obtained in a trial of the OX40 agonist ivuxolimab. The sequence came from an adult with an advanced solid tumor such as melanoma, head and neck, liver or kidney cancer.

The CDR3: CASSYRGLAYEQYF. CDR3 nucleotide sequence: TGTGCCAGCAGTTACAGGGGCCTAGCCTACGAGCAGTACTTC. The V and J genes are TRBV6-6 and TRBJ2-7, with a weak D call TRBD1 (5 bases). Germline CDR1 MNHNY, CDR2 SVGAGI (reference sequence). CDR3 length: 14 amino acids. The V and J ends lost 2 bases and 2 bases respectively, with 10 bases between them.